One sample yielded the 3 T cell receptor beta chains listed below, sequenced in a study. TCRdb processed the 5' RACE reads anew with MiXCR; each CDR3 protein has one entry. Counted here are 50,000 to 70,000 distinct CDR3 sequences, 20% to 25% occurring once; the ten biggest clones make up about 2.9%. Treg sorting used a CD4+CD25+CD127-/low gate. Sequencing was carried out using tumor-infiltrating Tregs sorted from the breast tumor. The source of these receptors is a female donor with breast cancer.

This clonotype was picked up many times. This chain uses TRBV4-1 with TRBJ1-1, with 7 bases lining up with TRBD1. This CDR3 region has 14 residues. The V gene's germline CDR1 is MGHRA and CDR2 YSYEKL. The ends lost 5 bases at V and 6 bases at J; junction bases unmatched: 9. This CDR3 reads CASSDLTGRAEAFF. The CDR3 DNA reads as TGCGCCAGCAGCGATTTGACAGGGAGAGCTGAAGCTTTCTTT.

The chain recombines TRBV3-1 with TRBJ2-3; D is undetermined. CDR3 size: 14 residues. Looked up from germline, CDR1 is LGHDT and CDR2 is YNNKEL (reference sequence). The ends were cut back, 0 bases at V and 3 bases at J, with 7 bases in the middle. DNA of the CDR3: TGTGCCAGCAGCCAAGATGGTACGACAGATACGCAGTATTTT. Protein: CASSQDGTTDTQYF.

The chain uses TRBV7-2 and TRBJ1-2, with D maybe TRBD1 (5 bases). V was cut by 2 bases and J by 2 bases, with 9 bases left in between. Germline loops: CDR1 SGHTA, CDR2 FQGNSA. This CDR3 spans 14 amino acids. The CDR3 here is CASSLRGKNYGYTF. In DNA form, the CDR3 reads TGTGCCAGCAGCTTAAGGGGCAAGAACTATGGCTACACCTTC.